Reported below is one TCR beta chain. V lost 3 bases and J 16 bases, leaving 16 bases between the germline ends. The CDR3 loop spans 12 amino acids. CDR1 SEHNR and CDR2 FQNEAQ come from the germline V gene (reference sequence). RNA amounts of 0.5 to 1 ug underwent reverse transcription with random hexamers. The authors amplified TCR beta CDR3 across 54 Vbeta and 13 Jbeta using immunoSEQ multiplex PCR. TCRdb fed the immunoSEQ multiplex PCR reads into MiXCR, producing one record per CDR3 protein. The sample yields approximately 230,000 distinct CDR3 sequences, just over 90% seen once. Negative isolation was used for CD8+ and CD4+ T cells, and FACS enrichment was applied to TEMRA cells. The sample is drawn from a study of CD8 T cells in Susac syndrome.

This receptor was identified in a human donor with multiple sclerosis. Input material: CD4+ T cells from PBMCs. The rearrangement links TRBV7-9 to TRBJ2-4; tentatively, D is TRBD2 (5 bases). CDR3 nucleotide sequence: TGTGCCAGCAGCTTTTTAATGGGAGTTCCCTACTTC. This sequence encodes CASSFLMGVPYF.